The 12 T cell receptor beta chains presented below share a single source sample, sequenced in a study of regulatory T cells in long-lasting Graves disease. Time point meaning: newly diagnosed GD, antithyroid drugs for less than 3 months. After RNA was extracted from PBMCs, the TCR library was made from it. Arm-PCR of CDR3 regions and iRepertoire HTBI primers were the basis on which TCR beta libraries were built. Via MiXCR, TCRdb re-called the multiplex PCR reads, giving one row per CDR3 protein. The sample has 550,000 to 700,000 distinct CDR3 sequences; more than 15% are singletons. In addition, the sample was reused for a study of T cells in Graves' hyperthyroidism and ophthalmopathy.

The sequenced sample was peripheral blood mononuclear cells (PBMCs), obtained at new diagnosis, from a patient treated with antithyroid drugs. These receptors were taken from a man aged 18 to 29 with Graves disease.

This chain uses TRBV11-2 with TRBJ2-7; TRBD1 aligns across 7 bases. V lost 3 bases and J lost 0; bases outside the gene matches: 8. Germline V gene sequence: CDR1 SGHAT, CDR2 FQNNGV. The CDR3 contains 16 residues. CDR3 residues: CASSFGQAGSSYEQYF. CDR3 in DNA: TGTGCCAGCAGCTTTGGACAGGCCGGTAGCTCCTACGAGCAGTACTTC.

This clonotype occurred many times. V usage is TRBV20-1 and J usage is TRBJ1-6; D remains unclear. This CDR3 region has 17 residues. Germline V gene lookup returns CDR1 DFQATT and CDR2 SNEGSKA (reference sequence). V was pared by 5 bases and J by 0 bases, with 17 bases between. In DNA form, the CDR3 reads TGCAGTGCTCCTGAAAGCTGGAAGAGCTCCTATAATTCACCCCTCCACTTT. Translating it yields CSAPESWKSSYNSPLHF.

The chain recombines TRBV6-1 with TRBJ2-7; TRBD2 agrees at 10 bases. CDR3 size: 19 residues. CDR1 MNHNS and CDR2 SASEGT come from the germline V gene. Trimming took 2 bases from V and 10 from J; bases not matched to a gene: 23. The CDR3 reads CASSESSGAGGLQLGDQYF. The CDR3 DNA reads as TGTGCCAGCAGTGAATCCTCGGGAGCGGGAGGGCTTCAGTTGGGTGACCAGTACTTC.

The CDR3 DNA reads TGTGCCAGCAGTTCCCCGGGAGACCTGCGGGAGGGCCTCCTCATTCAGTACTTC. As protein: CASSSPGDLREGLLIQYF. The chain recombines TRBV28 with TRBJ2-4, with 9 bases matching TRBD2. The CDR3 consists of 18 residues. The J segment lost 9 bases and the V segment lost 4 bases, leaving 19 bases of the junction unmatched. Germline V gene lookup returns CDR1 MDHEN and CDR2 SYDVKM. The full variable domain, with the rest looked up from reference TRBV28 and TRBJ2-4, is DVKVTQSSRYLVKRTGEKVFLECVQDMDHENMFWYRQDPGLGLRLIYFSYDVKMKEKGDIPEGYSVSREKKERFSLILESASTNQTSMYLCASSSPGDLREGLLIQYFGAGTRLSVL.

J is TRBJ2-7 and V is TRBV14; D is tentatively TRBD1 or TRBD2 (5 bases each). CDR3 size: 14 residues. The germline V gene encodes CDR1 SGHDN and CDR2 FVKESK. V was clipped by 4 bases and J by 0 bases, with 10 bases between them. The CDR3 protein is CASSRIGASYEQYF. DNA of the CDR3: TGTGCCAGCAGCCGAATCGGGGCCTCCTACGAGCAGTACTTC.

The V call is TRBV5-1, the J call TRBJ2-3, with D possibly matching TRBD1 (5 bases). The J call may be wrong; the DNA end is better matched by TRBJ2-7. The CDR3 loop spans 15 amino acids. The germline CDR1 and CDR2 sequences are SGHRS and YFSETQ. DNA of the CDR3: TGCGCCAGCAGCCTCGGACACCGAACCGCCTACGAGCAGTACTTC. It translates to CASSLGHRTAYEQYF.

The chain couples TRBV6-9 to TRBJ1-1; D may be TRBD1 (6 bases). The V end was cut by 4 bases, the J end by 4 bases, with 13 bases between. Germline V gene data show CDR1 as MNHGY and CDR2 as SVAAGI. This CDR3 has 14 residues. CDR3 DNA sequence: TGTGCCAGCAGTTTCGGACGGGGGCGCACTGAAGCTTTCTTT. Translation: CASSFGRGRTEAFF.

For the CDR3, the DNA is TGTGCCAGCAGTGCTGCCGGGACGCCTATGAAAGGACTGTTTTTT. Translation gives CASSAAGTPMKGLFF. The rearrangement joins TRBV6-1 to TRBJ1-4, with TRBD1 as a possible D gene (5 bases). The CDR3 runs to 15 residues. In germline, CDR1 is MNHNS, CDR2 SASEGT. Trimming took 4 bases from V and 13 from J, leaving 22 bases between them.

This clonotype was seen a handful of times. The genes are TRBV20-1 and TRBJ1-5; no firm D call. This CDR3 comprises 13 residues. V lost 5 bases and J 0 bases, leaving 8 bases between the germline ends. Germline V lookup: CDR1 DFQATT, CDR2 SNEGSKA (reference sequence). The CDR3 reads CSALADSNQPQHF. CDR3 DNA: TGCAGTGCTCTGGCGGATAGCAATCAGCCCCAGCATTTT.

This clonotype was counted many times. CDR3 protein: CASSLEAGGSTGYTF. The DNA of the CDR3 is TGTGCCAGCAGCTTGGAGGCAGGGGGCTCGACTGGCTACACCTTC. The chain joins TRBV7-9 to TRBJ1-2; 8 bases match TRBD1. V was clipped by 3 bases and J by 7 bases; unmatched bases: 10. Germline CDR1 SEHNR, CDR2 FQNEAQ (reference sequence). The CDR3 length is 15 residues.

In its sample, this clonotype was seen once. The J gene is TRBJ1-1, the V gene TRBV10-1, with TRBD1 matching over 7 bases. With 7 bases clipped from V and 5 bases from J, the junction kept 10 bases outside the gene matches. There are 14 residues in the CDR3. Germline CDR1 and CDR2: WNHNN and SYGVQD (reference sequence). CDR3 loop: CASMKQGLGTEAFF. The DNA of the CDR3 is TGCGCCAGCATGAAACAGGGGCTGGGGACTGAAGCTTTCTTT.

V gene TRBV7-9 combines with J gene TRBJ2-1; D unclear. This CDR3 is built from 12 residues. The ends were cut back, 2 bases at V and 9 bases at J, with 8 bases in the middle. The germline CDR1 and CDR2 sequences are SEHNR and FQNEAQ (reference sequence). This chain's CDR3 is CASSLIGVEQFF. The DNA for the CDR3 is TGTGCCAGCAGCTTAATCGGCGTTGAGCAGTTCTTC.